This entry describes one T cell receptor beta chain. Between the trimmed V and J ends, which lost 3 bases and 5 bases, there was a span of 13 bases. CDR3 size: 14 residues. Germline V gives CDR1 LGHNT, CDR2 FRNRAP. The data were taken from a study of blood T cell repertoires in COVID-19. Authors' processing steps: By means of reference gene primer amplification, nucleated cell counts were estimated. Method: immunoSEQ multiplex PCR; TCRdb's copy keeps in-frame clones and lacks some. D and trimming come from the DNA, and the V and J calls and clone size come from that table. The data show under 120,000 clones, 85% seen once.

This receptor was identified in a human donor in a cohort sampled during active COVID-19. Specimen: peripheral blood. This rearrangement joins TRBV12-5 to TRBJ2-5, with TRBD2 as a possible D gene (7 bases). The DNA of the CDR3 is TGTGCTAGTGGTTTAGGTGGGGGGGCGGAGACCCAGTACTTC. Encoded protein: CASGLGGGAETQYF.